This T cell receptor beta chain originates from a study of T cells in Graves' hyperthyroidism and ophthalmopathy. At least ten counts were recorded for this clonotype. The V and J ends lost 2 bases and 4 bases respectively, with 8 bases between them. CDR1 SNHLY and CDR2 FYNNEI come from the germline V gene. The CDR3 contains 13 residues. Based on clinical symptoms, serum thyroxine and TRAb, thyroid ultrasound and orbital computed tomography, diagnoses were reached. Fresh peripheral blood, roughly 10 ml, was the source of the PBMCs. Authors of the study amplified TCR beta CDR3 regions from RNA transcripts. With the HTBI primer set, the TCR CDR3 went through a first round of RT-PCR. TCRdb analysed the multiplex PCR reads with MiXCR anew, one entry per CDR3 protein. This table holds a few hundred thousand distinct CDR3 sequences, under 20% found once.

The receptor comes from a man aged 18 to 35 with Graves' ophthalmopathy. V usage is TRBV2 and J usage is TRBJ1-2; D ambiguous. The sequenced material came from blood. The CDR3 loop is CASSEKPTYGYTF. The CDR3 DNA sequence: TGTGCCAGCAGTGAAAAGCCGACCTATGGCTACACCTTC.